This TCR beta chain was recorded in a study of cytomegalovirus exposure and HLA in healthy donors. Study outcomes and limitations: What a later analysis showed was that several of the most significant clusters appeared linked to common viral pathogens. A later analysis linked a missense DCLRE1C variant to TCR beta V- and J-gene trimming. Donors belonging to an Asian-associated ancestry cluster reportedly showed fewer N-insertions in productive TCRs than the roughly 700-donor mean, according to what a later analysis found. Some TCR beta chains (around 160 of them) were listed as cytomegalovirus-associated.

PCR used 60 Vbeta primers and 13 Jbeta primers. The protocol was immunoSEQ multiplex PCR, while the TCRdb copy is restricted to in-frame clones and leaves out a portion. The table includes about 100,000 clones, roughly 79% detected once. CDR1 and CDR2 from the germline V gene are SNHLY and FYNNEI. The CDR3 covers 14 residues. The J segment lost 4 bases and the V segment lost 7 bases, leaving 4 bases of the junction unmatched. This clone showed up just a few times. Its antigen is not identified. The sequenced sample was PBMCs. The TCR was taken from a man in his forties or fifties in good health and CMV-seronegative. This chain links TRBV2 with TRBJ1-4; 9 bases line up with TRBD1. CDR3 nucleotides: TGTGCCAGCAACATGGGACAGGGTAATGAAAAACTGTTTTTT. The encoded protein is CASNMGQGNEKLFF.